This TCR beta chain was documented in a study of PD-1 blockade in classical Hodgkin lymphoma (dated by TCRdb to 2018 to 2021). Concerning the study at large: Nivolumab dosing was 3 mg/kg intravenously every 2 weeks, continuing until either disease progression or unacceptable toxicity. A peripheral blood immune signature of response to PD-1 blockade in classical Hodgkin lymphoma was defined using TCR beta sequencing and CyTOF. What the research found in general, with its limitations: The study covered only a single clinical trial cohort, and the causes of the repertoire differences, possibly disease activity or prior therapy, were still not defined. Trial patients with a complete response had baseline diversity similar to that of newly diagnosed patients, while partial responders and progressors had significantly lower diversity. Lower diversity was seen in patients whose nivolumab began less than 1 year after ASCT, and these patients were left out of later analyses so that immune reconstitution would not confound the results. Baseline TCR diversity was reported as lower in newly diagnosed patients than in healthy donors, and lower still in relapsed/refractory patients. By C4D1, a significant rise was seen in CD4+ TCR diversity but not in CD8+ TCR diversity (p=0.0027 vs p=0.16), and the rise was most apparent among complete responders (p=0.02).

Details on this clone: What antigen it recognizes has not been identified. Per-base quality was not reported, and no clone a single base away is much larger than it.

The sample's time point label is to be understood as: cycle 1 day 1 (C1D1), immediately before nivolumab initiation. Every trial patient had relapsed after autologous stem cell transplantation, and cohorts A, B and C differed in prior brentuximab vedotin exposure. The trial cohort comprised some 60 patients with relapsed/refractory classical Hodgkin lymphoma whose best overall responses were complete response, partial response or progressive disease. Single-agent nivolumab was administered to trial patients in the multi-cohort phase II CheckMate 205 trial. Best overall response was determined by an independent review committee according to the 2007 International Working Group response criteria. Trial PBMCs were obtained immediately prior to nivolumab initiation (C1D1) and on therapy at cycle 2 day 1 and cycle 4 day 1. Peripheral blood was collected in 8 mL Vacutainer Cell Preparation Tubes, from which PBMCs were isolated by centrifugation and then cryopreserved.

The CDR3 covers 15 residues, taking in both the cysteine and the phenylalanine. Just the 45-base CDR3 DNA is kept, in frame starting at base 1. As encoded in the germline V gene, CDR1 is MNHEY while CDR2 is SVGAGI. V is reduced by 5 bases and J by 4 bases, leaving a spacing of 15 bases between them. The Qiagen DNeasy kit was used to extract genomic DNA both from unsorted PBMCs and from the negatively selected CD4+ and CD8+ fractions. Amplification of TCR beta CDR3 regions was done by immunoSEQ multiplex PCR with primers that anneal to V and J segments. A synthetic immune receptor repertoire was used to minimize amplification bias, and any remaining bias was removed computationally after sequencing. In the original analysis: Custom Python scripts were used to quantify repertoire diversity as the Shannon entropy index. Unsorted, CD4+ and CD8+ repertoires were examined separately, except in combined analyses, for which CD4+ and CD8+ sequences were merged in silico. Clonal expansion was defined as a frequency increase of at least 2-fold after treatment compared with C1D1, and clones undetected at baseline were assigned a pseudocount of 0.5. Clones with 0 or 1 copy at C1D1 were defined as singleton clones, while clones with 2 or more copies were defined as non-singleton clones. By matching protein sequences in sorted samples from the same patient, clones expanded in unsorted samples were annotated as CD4+, CD8+ or unknown. Wilcoxon tests on paired samples were used to test diversity changes from C1D1 to C4D1. The immuneACCESS repertoire file appears here via TCRdb, limited to in-frame rearrangements. These files lack a portion of the clones; in checked studies, under half of the deficit traces to unresolved V genes, and the cause of the others is not known. Clone size and V and J calls were adopted from that table, with D and trimming inferred from the DNA. For this sample there are tens of thousands of clones; around 75% appear just once. Around 24% of the sample lies in the top ten.

The sequenced sample was peripheral blood mononuclear cells (PBMCs), obtained at baseline. The chain links TRBV6-5 with TRBJ1-5; no confident D gene assignment can be made. The clonotype originates from a human donor with classical Hodgkin lymphoma. The CDR3 corresponds to CASSLTLGMNQPQHF. In nucleotides, the sequence is TGTGCCAGCAGTCTGACCCTGGGCATGAATCAGCCCCAGCATTTT.